The subject of this entry is one T cell receptor (beta chain). In the original workflow: For nucleated cells, counts were estimated from reference gene primer amplification. Using immunoSEQ multiplex PCR, the repertoire was profiled, and TCRdb retains in-frame clones only, with some absent. V, J and clone size were drawn from that table, and D and trimming were deduced from the DNA. The profile shows about 120,000 clones, approximately 87% of them singletons. V was clipped by 4 bases and J by 4 bases, with 12 bases between them. CDR3 size: 14 residues. Germline V gene sequence: CDR1 SGHTA, CDR2 FQGNSA. The sample is drawn from a study of blood T cell repertoires in COVID-19. Turning to the study itself: Specimens from acute and convalescent COVID-19 originated in the United States, Italy and Spain. PBMCs, B-cell-depleted T cells, or T cells provided the cDNA or gDNA that made up the material.

Sequencing was performed on peripheral blood. The chain links TRBV7-2 to TRBJ2-3; D perhaps matches TRBD1 (7 bases). This clonotype originated in a man aged 30 to 45 with acute or convalescent COVID-19. DNA for the CDR3: TGTGCCAGCAGCTCATTCAGGGGGGCAGATACGCAGTATTTT. This sequence encodes CASSSFRGADTQYF. Drawing the rest from reference TRBV7-2 and TRBJ2-3, the complete variable domain is GAGVSQSPSNKVTEKGKDVELRCDPISGHTALYWYRQSLGQGLEFLIYFQGNSAPDKSGLPSDRFSAERTGGSVSTLTIQRTQQEDSAVYLCASSSFRGADTQYFGPGTRLTVL.